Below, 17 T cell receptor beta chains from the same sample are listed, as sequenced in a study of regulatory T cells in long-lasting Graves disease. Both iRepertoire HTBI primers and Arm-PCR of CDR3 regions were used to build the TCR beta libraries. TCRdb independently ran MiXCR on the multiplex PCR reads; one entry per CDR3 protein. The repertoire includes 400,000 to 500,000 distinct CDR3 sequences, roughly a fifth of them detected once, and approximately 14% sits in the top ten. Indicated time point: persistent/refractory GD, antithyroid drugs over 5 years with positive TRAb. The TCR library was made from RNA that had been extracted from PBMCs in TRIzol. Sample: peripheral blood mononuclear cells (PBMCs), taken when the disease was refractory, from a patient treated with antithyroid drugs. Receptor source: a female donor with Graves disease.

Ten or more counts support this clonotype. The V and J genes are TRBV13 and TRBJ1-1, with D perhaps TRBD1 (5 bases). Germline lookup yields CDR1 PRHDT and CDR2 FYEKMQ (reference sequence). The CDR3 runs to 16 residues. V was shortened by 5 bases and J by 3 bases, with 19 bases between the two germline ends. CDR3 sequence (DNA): TGTGCCAGCAGCGAACGAAACAGGTATCTGCACACTGAAGCTTTCTTT. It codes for CASSERNRYLHTEAFF.

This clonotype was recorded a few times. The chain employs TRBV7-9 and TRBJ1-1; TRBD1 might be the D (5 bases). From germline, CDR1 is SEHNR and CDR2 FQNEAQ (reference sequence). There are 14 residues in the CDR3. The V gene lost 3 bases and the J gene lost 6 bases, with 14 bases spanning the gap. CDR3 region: CASSLDTGLSEAFF. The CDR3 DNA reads TGTGCCAGCAGCTTGGATACAGGACTCTCTGAAGCTTTCTTT.

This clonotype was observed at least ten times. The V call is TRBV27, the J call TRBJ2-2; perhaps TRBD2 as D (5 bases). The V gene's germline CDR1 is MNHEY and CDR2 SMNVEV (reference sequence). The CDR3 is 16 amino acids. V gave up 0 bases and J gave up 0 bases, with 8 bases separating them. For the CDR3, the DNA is TGTGCCAGCAGTTTATCGGGGAGAGCGAACACCGGGGAGCTGTTTTTT. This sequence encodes CASSLSGRANTGELFF.

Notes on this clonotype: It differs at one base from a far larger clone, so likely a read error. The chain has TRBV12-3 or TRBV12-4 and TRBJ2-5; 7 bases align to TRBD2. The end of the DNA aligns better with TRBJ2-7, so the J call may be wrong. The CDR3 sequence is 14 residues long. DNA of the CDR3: TGTGCCAGCAGCGACCGGGACTACCCCTACGAGCAGTACTTC. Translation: CASSDRDYPYEQYF.

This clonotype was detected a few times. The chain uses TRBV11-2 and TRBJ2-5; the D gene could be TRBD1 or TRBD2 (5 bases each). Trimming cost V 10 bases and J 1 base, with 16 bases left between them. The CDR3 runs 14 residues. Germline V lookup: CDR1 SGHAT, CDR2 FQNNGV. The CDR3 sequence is CATSPSGLQETQYF. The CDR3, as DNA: TGTGCCACTTCCCCGTCGGGGCTCCAAGAGACCCAGTACTTC.

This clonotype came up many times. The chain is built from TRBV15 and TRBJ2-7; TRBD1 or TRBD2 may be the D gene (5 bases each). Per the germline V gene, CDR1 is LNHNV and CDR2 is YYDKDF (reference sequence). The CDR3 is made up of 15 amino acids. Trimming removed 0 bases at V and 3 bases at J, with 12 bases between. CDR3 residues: CATSRDRERFYEQYF. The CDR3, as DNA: TGTGCCACCAGCAGAGACAGGGAGAGATTCTACGAGCAGTACTTC.

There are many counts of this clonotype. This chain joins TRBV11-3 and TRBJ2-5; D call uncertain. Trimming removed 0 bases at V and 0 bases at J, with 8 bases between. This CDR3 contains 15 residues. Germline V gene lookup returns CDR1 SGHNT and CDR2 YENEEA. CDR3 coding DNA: TGTGCCAGCAGCTTAGATTCCTCGTACCAAGAGACCCAGTACTTC. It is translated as CASSLDSSYQETQYF.

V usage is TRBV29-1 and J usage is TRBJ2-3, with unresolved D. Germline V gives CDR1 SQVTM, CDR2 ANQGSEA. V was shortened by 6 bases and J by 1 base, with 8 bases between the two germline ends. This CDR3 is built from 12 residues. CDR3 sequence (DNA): TGCAGCGTAGTCGCCCGCACAGATACGCAGTATTTT. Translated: CSVVARTDTQYF.

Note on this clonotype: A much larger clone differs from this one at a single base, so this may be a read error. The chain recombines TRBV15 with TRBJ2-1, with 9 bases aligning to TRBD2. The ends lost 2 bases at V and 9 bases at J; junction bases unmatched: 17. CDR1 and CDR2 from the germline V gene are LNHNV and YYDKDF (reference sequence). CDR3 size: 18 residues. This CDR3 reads CATSRFHPGASGDIEQFF. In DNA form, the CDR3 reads TGTGCCACCAGCAGATTCCACCCGGGCGCTAGCGGGGACATTGAGCAGTTCTTC.

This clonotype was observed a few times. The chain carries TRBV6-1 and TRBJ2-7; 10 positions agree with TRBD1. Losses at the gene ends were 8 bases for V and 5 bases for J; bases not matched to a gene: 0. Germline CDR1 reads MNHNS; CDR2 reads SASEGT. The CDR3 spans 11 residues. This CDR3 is CASGTGDEQYF. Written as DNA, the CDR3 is TGTGCCAGCGGGACAGGGGACGAGCAGTACTTC.

The CDR3 here is CASSSRAGYTF. The CDR3 DNA follows: TGTGCCAGCAGTTCCCGGGCCGGCTACACCTTC. This chain links TRBV7-9 with TRBJ1-2; D is undetermined. This CDR3 is built from 11 residues. V dropped 6 bases and J dropped 8 bases, with 10 bases sitting between them. Germline V gives CDR1 SEHNR, CDR2 FQNEAQ (reference sequence).

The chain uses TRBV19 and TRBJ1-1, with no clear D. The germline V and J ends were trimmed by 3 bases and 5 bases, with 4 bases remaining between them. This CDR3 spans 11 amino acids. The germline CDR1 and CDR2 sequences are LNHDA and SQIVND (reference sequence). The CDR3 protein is CASSIETEAFF. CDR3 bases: TGTGCCAGTAGTATTGAGACTGAAGCTTTCTTT. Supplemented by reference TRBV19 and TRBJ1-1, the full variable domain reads DGGITQSPKYLFRKEGQNVTLSCEQNLNHDAMYWYRQDPGQGLRLIYYSQIVNDFQKGDIAEGYSVSREKKESFPLTVTSAQKNPTAFYLCASSIETEAFFGQGTRLTVV.

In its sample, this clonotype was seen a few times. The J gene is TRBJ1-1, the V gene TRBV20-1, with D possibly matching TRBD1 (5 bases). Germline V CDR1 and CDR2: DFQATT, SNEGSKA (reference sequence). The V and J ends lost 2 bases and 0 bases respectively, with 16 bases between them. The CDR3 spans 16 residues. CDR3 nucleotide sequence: TGCAGTGCTAGATCCGGGGCCAAAACCATGAACACTGAAGCTTTCTTT. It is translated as CSARSGAKTMNTEAFF.

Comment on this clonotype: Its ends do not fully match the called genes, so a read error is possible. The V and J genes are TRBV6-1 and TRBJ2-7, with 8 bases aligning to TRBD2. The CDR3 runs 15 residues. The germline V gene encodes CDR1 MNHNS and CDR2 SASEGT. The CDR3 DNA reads TGTGCCAGCAAGGCTAGCGGGCCACTCTCCTACGAGCAGCACTTC. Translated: CASKASGPLSYEQHF.

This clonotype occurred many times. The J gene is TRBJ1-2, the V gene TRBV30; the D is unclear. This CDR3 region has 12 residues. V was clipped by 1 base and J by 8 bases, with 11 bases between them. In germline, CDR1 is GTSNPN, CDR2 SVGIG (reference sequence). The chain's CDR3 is CAWSGSGMGYTF. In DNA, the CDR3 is TGTGCCTGGAGTGGCTCCGGGATGGGCTACACCTTC.

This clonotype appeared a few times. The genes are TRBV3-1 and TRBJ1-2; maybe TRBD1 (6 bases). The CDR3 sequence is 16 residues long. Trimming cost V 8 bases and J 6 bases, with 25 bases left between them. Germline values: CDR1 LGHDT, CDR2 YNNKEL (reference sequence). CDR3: CASATQSRSKGDGYTF. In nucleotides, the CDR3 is TGTGCCAGCGCCACCCAATCCAGGTCAAAGGGGGATGGCTACACCTTC. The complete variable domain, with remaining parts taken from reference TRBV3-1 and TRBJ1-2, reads DTAVSQTPKYLVTQMGNDKSIKCEQNLGHDTMYWYKQDSKKFLKIMFSYNNKELIINETVPNRFSPKSPDKAHLNLHINSLELGDSAVYFCASATQSRSKGDGYTFGSGTRLTVV.

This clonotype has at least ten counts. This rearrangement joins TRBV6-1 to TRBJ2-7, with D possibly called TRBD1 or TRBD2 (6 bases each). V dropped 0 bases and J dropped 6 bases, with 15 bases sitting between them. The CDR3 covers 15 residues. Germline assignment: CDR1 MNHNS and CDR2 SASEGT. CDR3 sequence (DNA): TGTGCCAGCAGTGAAGCGCACGGGGGCCAAGGCGAGCAGTACTTC. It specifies CASSEAHGGQGEQYF.